The next 17 T cell receptor beta chains were all read from a single sample in a study of human T cells and chemical hapten exposure. Time point denoted: patch test 2, 6 weeks after DPC sensitization. As to treatment: therapeutic diphenylcyclopropenone sensitization with weekly scalp DPC. TCRdb ran MiXCR on the RACE reads and lists one entry per CDR3 protein. Of under 85,000 distinct CDR3 sequences in the sample, about a tenth were seen once. The source material was whole blood, sampled in connection with sensitization to the hapten diphenylcyclopropenone (DPC). The receptor set was obtained from a woman between 45 and 60 years old with alopecia areata. Some clones in this sample may be carry-over from other donors' samples.

The genes are TRBV29-1 and TRBJ2-5, with TRBD1 as a possible D gene (5 bases). Trimming removed 5 bases at V and 5 bases at J, with 15 bases between. The CDR3 has 13 residues. Germline values: CDR1 SQVTM, CDR2 ANQGSEA. Written as DNA, the CDR3 is TGCAGCGTTATCCAGGGCGGCCGTGAGACCCAGTACTTC. Its protein product is CSVIQGGRETQYF. Filled out from reference TRBV29-1 and TRBJ2-5, the complete variable domain reads SAVISQKPSRDICQRGTSLTIQCQVDSQVTMMFWYRQQPGQSLTLIATANQGSEATYESGFVIDKFPISRPNLTFSTLTVSNMSPEDSSIYLCSVIQGGRETQYFGPGTRLLVL.

This clonotype has ten or more counts. This rearrangement joins TRBV20-1 to TRBJ2-3, with 13 bases lining up with TRBD2. Germline-derived CDR1 and CDR2 are DFQATT and SNEGSKA (reference sequence). This CDR3 spans 15 amino acids. V trimming: 2 bases; J trimming: 7 bases; junction bases outside the gene matches: 6. The CDR3 reads CSARILTSGRNTQYF. The CDR3 DNA reads TGCAGTGCTAGAATCCTGACTAGCGGGAGGAATACGCAGTATTTT.

This clonotype occurred many times. The rearrangement links TRBV11-2 to TRBJ2-1; D possibly corresponds to TRBD2 (7 bases). In germline, CDR1 is SGHAT, CDR2 FQNNGV. The length of the CDR3 is 17 residues. The V and J ends lost 5 bases and 5 bases respectively, with 22 bases between them. The CDR3 DNA reads TGTGCCAGCAGCCCTACTGGGGGGGGCCTAGGCCACAATGAGCAGTTCTTC. The encoded protein is CASSPTGGGLGHNEQFF.

This clonotype was observed at least ten times. V usage is TRBV7-9 and J usage is TRBJ2-2; D gene ambiguous. Per the germline V gene, CDR1 is SEHNR and CDR2 is FQNEAQ (reference sequence). V was shortened by 1 base and J by 2 bases, with 5 bases between the two germline ends. The CDR3 runs 14 residues. The CDR3 sequence is CASSLGGNTGELFF. The CDR3 DNA sequence: TGTGCCAGCAGCTTAGGCGGAAACACCGGGGAGCTGTTTTTT.

The rearrangement uses TRBV18 and TRBJ2-1, with TRBD2 matching over 7 bases. The CDR3 spans 19 residues. The V gene's germline CDR1 is KGHSH and CDR2 LQKENI. Losses at the gene ends were 0 bases for V and 0 bases for J; bases not matched to a gene: 11. Here the CDR3 reads CASSPPKRGISSSYNEQFF. CDR3 nucleotide sequence: TGTGCCAGCTCACCACCAAAGCGGGGCATCTCCTCCTCCTACAATGAGCAGTTCTTC.

The V call is TRBV10-1, the J call TRBJ1-1; a weak D match, TRBD1 (5 bases). Germline V gene sequence: CDR1 WNHNN, CDR2 SYGVQD (reference sequence). V was shortened by 1 base and J by 4 bases, with 7 bases between the two germline ends. The CDR3 has 13 residues. CDR3 sequence: CASSELRGTEAFF. CDR3 DNA: TGCGCCAGCAGTGAGTTGAGGGGCACTGAAGCTTTCTTT.

This clonotype occurred a few times. The chain combines TRBV5-1 with TRBJ2-2; 10 nucleotides agree with TRBD2. With V trimmed by 1 base and J by 6 bases, 3 bases remained unmatched. The CDR3 is 15 residues long. CDR1 SGHRS and CDR2 YFSETQ come from the germline V gene. CDR3 residues: CASSLSSGSSGELFF. Here the CDR3 DNA reads TGCGCCAGCAGCTTGTCTAGCGGGAGCTCCGGGGAGCTGTTTTTT. The entire variable domain, with the rest obtained from reference TRBV5-1 and TRBJ2-2, is as follows: KAGVTQTPRYLIKTRGQQVTLSCSPISGHRSVSWYQQTPGQGLQFLFEYFSETQRNKGNFPGRFSGRQFSNSRSEMNVSTLELGDSALYLCASSLSSGSSGELFFGEGSRLTVL.

The table lists this clonotype with many counts. This chain links TRBV7-2 with TRBJ2-1, with 8 bases aligning to TRBD1. CDR1 and CDR2 (germline): SGHTA, FQGNSA. CDR3 size: 15 residues. The V gene end was trimmed by 5 bases and the J gene end by 6 bases; junction bases not matched to a gene: 9. CDR3 sequence: CASSPGDRPGNEQFF. CDR3 in DNA: TGTGCCAGCAGCCCCGGGGACAGGCCCGGCAATGAGCAGTTCTTC.

This rearrangement joins TRBV27 to TRBJ2-1, with a tentative D call TRBD2 (6 bases). The CDR3 covers 13 residues. The V end lost 6 bases, the J end lost 7 bases, and 13 bases lay between the germline ends. Germline loops: CDR1 MNHEY, CDR2 SMNVEV (reference sequence). The CDR3 region is CASRVRDLNEQFF. CDR3 DNA sequence: TGTGCCAGCAGGGTAAGGGACTTGAATGAGCAGTTCTTC.

This clonotype was detected only a few times. The CDR3 region has the DNA TGTGCCAGTGCACTCCAAAACAATGAGCAGTTCTTC. This encodes CASALQNNEQFF. This chain joins TRBV9 and TRBJ2-1; D is unresolved. Germline CDR1 SGDLS, CDR2 YYNGEE. Trimming pared 8 bases from V and 5 bases from J, leaving 11 bases between. CDR3 size: 12 residues.

There are many counts of this clonotype. The chain employs TRBV5-4 and TRBJ2-2; 11 bases line up with TRBD1. V lost 4 bases and J lost 2; bases outside the gene matches: 1. This CDR3 has 15 residues. Per germline, CDR1 SGHNT and CDR2 YYREEE (reference sequence). The chain's CDR3 is CASSRTGGNTGELFF. The CDR3 nucleotides are TGTGCCAGCAGCAGGACAGGGGGCAACACCGGGGAGCTGTTTTTT. Variable domain in full (rest from reference TRBV5-4 and TRBJ2-2): ETGVTQSPTHLIKTRGQQVTLRCSSQSGHNTVSWYQQALGQGPQFIFQYYREEENGRGNFPPRFSGLQFPNYSSELNVNALELDDSALYLCASSRTGGNTGELFFGEGSRLTVL.

This clonotype occurred many times. This rearrangement joins TRBV30 to TRBJ2-3; 10 nucleotides match TRBD2. V dropped 3 bases and J dropped 4; count of bases not matched to a gene: 4. The CDR3 extends over 14 amino acids. The germline CDR1 and CDR2 sequences are GTSNPN and SVGIG (reference sequence). CDR3 residues: CAWRAGGQADTQYF. The CDR3 coding sequence is TGTGCCTGGAGAGCGGGAGGGCAGGCAGATACGCAGTATTTT.

This clonotype was observed many times. CDR3 loop: CASSLGGTGNQPQHF. CDR3 in DNA: TGTGCCAGCAGTTTAGGGGGGACAGGGAATCAGCCCCAGCATTTT. The V call is TRBV12-3 or TRBV12-4, the J call TRBJ1-5; 9 nucleotides agree with TRBD1. This CDR3 comprises 15 residues. Unmatched junction bases numbered 2, after V lost 1 base and J lost 4 bases.

This chain links TRBV12-3 or TRBV12-4 with TRBJ1-5; a possible D gene is TRBD1 (5 bases). This CDR3 region has 15 residues. With 3 bases removed from V and 6 bases from J, the gap between germline ends came to 15 bases. As DNA, the CDR3 is TGTGCCAGCAGTTTGGGGGGAGGCAACTCTCAGCCCCAGCATTTT. Its translation: CASSLGGGNSQPQHF.

The V gene is TRBV11-3, the J gene TRBJ2-1; 14 bases agree with TRBD2. CDR1 is SGHNT and CDR2 is YENEEA in the germline V gene. This CDR3 comprises 17 residues. J was trimmed by 2 bases and V by 8 bases; bases with no gene match: 8. CDR3 sequence: CASSTGLAGAAYNEQFF. The CDR3 nucleotides read TGTGCCAGCTCCACGGGACTAGCGGGAGCGGCCTACAATGAGCAGTTCTTC.

This clonotype was observed a handful of times. The rearrangement joins TRBV19 to TRBJ1-4; a weak D match, TRBD1 (5 bases). The germline V gene encodes CDR1 LNHDA and CDR2 SQIVND (reference sequence). CDR3 size: 15 residues. The V end was cut by 2 bases, the J end by 8 bases, with 15 bases between. CDR3 amino acids: CASSISARDEEKLFF. The CDR3 coding sequence is TGTGCCAGTAGTATATCCGCCAGGGACGAAGAAAAACTGTTTTTT. Complete variable domain (other parts from reference TRBV19 and TRBJ1-4): DGGITQSPKYLFRKEGQNVTLSCEQNLNHDAMYWYRQDPGQGLRLIYYSQIVNDFQKGDIAEGYSVSREKKESFPLTVTSAQKNPTAFYLCASSISARDEEKLFFGSGTQLSVL.

This chain uses TRBV11-2 with TRBJ2-5, with TRBD2 matching over 9 bases. The germline V gene encodes CDR1 SGHAT and CDR2 FQNNGV. V lost 1 base and J lost 2; bases outside the gene matches: 11. The CDR3 length is 18 residues. The CDR3 loop reads CASSLGGRASGAQETQYF. The CDR3 bases are TGTGCCAGCAGCTTAGGCGGTAGGGCTAGCGGGGCTCAAGAGACCCAGTACTTC.